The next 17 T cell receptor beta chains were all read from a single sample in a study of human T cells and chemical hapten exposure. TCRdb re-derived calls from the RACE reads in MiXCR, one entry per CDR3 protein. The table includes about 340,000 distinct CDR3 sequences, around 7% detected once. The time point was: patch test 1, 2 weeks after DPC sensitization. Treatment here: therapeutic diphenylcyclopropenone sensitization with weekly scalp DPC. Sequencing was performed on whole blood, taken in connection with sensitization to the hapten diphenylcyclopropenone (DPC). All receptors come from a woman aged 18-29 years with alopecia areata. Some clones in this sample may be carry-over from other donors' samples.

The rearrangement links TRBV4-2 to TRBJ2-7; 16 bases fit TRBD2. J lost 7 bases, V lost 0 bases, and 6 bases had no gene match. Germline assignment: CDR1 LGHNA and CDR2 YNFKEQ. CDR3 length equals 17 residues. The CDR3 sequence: CASSQEGTSGGAREQYF. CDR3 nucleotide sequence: TGTGCCAGCAGCCAAGAGGGGACTAGCGGGGGGGCGCGGGAGCAGTACTTC.

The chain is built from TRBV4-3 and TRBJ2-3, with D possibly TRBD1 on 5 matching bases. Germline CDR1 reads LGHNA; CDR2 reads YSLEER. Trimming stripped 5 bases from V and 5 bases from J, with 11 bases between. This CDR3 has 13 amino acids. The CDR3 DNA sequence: TGCGCCAGCAGCTTCAAAGGGGAAGATACGCAGTATTTT. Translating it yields CASSFKGEDTQYF.

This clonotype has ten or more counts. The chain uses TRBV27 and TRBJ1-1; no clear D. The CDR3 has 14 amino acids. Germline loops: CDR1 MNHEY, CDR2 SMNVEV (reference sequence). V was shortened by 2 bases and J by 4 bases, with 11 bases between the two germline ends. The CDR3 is CASSLGRVATEAFF. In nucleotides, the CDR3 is TGTGCCAGCAGTTTAGGTCGGGTGGCCACTGAAGCTTTCTTT.

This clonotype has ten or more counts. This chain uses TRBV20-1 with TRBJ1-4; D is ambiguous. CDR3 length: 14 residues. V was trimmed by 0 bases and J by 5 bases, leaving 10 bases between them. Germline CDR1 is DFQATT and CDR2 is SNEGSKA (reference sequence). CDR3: CSARDDGRNEKLFF. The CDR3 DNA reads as TGCAGTGCTAGAGATGACGGACGAAATGAAAAACTGTTTTTT.

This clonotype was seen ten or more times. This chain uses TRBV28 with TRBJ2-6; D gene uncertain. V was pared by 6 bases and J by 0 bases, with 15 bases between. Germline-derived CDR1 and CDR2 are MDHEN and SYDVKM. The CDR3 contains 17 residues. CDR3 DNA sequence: TGTGCCAGCAGCCGGCTAAAGAGGAGCTCTGGGGCCAACGTCCTGACTTTC. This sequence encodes CASSRLKRSSGANVLTF.

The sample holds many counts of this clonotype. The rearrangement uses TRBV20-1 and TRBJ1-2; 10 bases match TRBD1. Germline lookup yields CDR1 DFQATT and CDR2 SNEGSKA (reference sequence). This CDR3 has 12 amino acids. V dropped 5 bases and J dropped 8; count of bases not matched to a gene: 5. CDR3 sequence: CSAFDRGHGYTF. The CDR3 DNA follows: TGCAGTGCTTTCGACAGGGGGCACGGCTACACCTTC.

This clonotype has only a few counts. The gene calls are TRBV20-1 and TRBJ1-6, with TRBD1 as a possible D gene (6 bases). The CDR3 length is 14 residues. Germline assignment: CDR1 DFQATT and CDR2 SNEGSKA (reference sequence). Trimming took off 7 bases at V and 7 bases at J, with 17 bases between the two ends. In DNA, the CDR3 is TGCAGTGTTAAACCGGGACACGAAAATTCACCCCTCCACTTT. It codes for CSVKPGHENSPLHF.

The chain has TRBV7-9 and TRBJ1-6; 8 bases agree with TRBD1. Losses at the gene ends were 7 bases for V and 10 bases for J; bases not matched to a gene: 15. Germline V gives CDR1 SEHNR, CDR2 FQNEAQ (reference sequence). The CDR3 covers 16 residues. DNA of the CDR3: TGTGCCAGCACCCCCCGGGTGACAGGGGATTTGTCACCCCTCCACTTT. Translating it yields CASTPRVTGDLSPLHF.

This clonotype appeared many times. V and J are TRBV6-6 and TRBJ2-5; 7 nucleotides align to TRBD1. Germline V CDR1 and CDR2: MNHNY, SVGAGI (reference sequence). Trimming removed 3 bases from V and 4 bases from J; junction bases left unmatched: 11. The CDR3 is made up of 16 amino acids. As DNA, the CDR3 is TGTGCCAGCAGTTATCCGCCGGGACAGAGGCGAGAGACCCAGTACTTC. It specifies CASSYPPGQRRETQYF.

The CDR3 DNA sequence: TGTGCCAGCAGTTTTATGGCCCCCCAAGAGACCCAGTACTTC. Translation gives CASSFMAPQETQYF. The J gene is TRBJ2-5, the V gene TRBV12-3 or TRBV12-4; the D is unclear. Trimming left V 3 bases short and J 1 base short, with 9 bases between. The CDR3 is 14 amino acids.

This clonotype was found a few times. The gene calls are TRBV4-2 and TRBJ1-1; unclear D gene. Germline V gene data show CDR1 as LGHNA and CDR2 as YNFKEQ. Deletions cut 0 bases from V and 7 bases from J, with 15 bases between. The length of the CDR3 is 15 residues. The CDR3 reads CASSQDKSAESEAFF. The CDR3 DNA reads TGTGCCAGCAGCCAAGATAAATCTGCGGAGAGTGAAGCTTTCTTT.

In nucleotides, the CDR3 is TGCAGCGTTGAAAGCCATGGGGCGGGGGAGACCCAGTACTTC. This sequence encodes CSVESHGAGETQYF. V is TRBV29-1 and J is TRBJ2-5; D is perhaps TRBD2 (6 bases). The V gene's germline CDR1 is SQVTM and CDR2 ANQGSEA. V lost 2 bases and J lost 5, with 15 bases in between. There are 14 residues in the CDR3.

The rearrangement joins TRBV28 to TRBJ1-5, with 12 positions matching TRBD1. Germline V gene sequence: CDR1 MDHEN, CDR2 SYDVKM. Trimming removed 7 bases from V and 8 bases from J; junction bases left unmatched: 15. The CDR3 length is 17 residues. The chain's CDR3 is CASIPPTGTGGREPQHF. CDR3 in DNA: TGTGCCAGCATCCCCCCGACCGGGACAGGGGGCAGAGAGCCCCAGCATTTT.

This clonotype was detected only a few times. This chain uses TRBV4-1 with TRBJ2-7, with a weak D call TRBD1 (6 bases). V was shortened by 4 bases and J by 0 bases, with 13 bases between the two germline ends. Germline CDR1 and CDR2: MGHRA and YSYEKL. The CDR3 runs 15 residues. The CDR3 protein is CASSRTGTSSYEQYF. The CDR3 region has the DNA TGCGCCAGCAGCCGTACCGGGACAAGCTCCTACGAGCAGTACTTC.

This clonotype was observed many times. The CDR3 reads CASSQAHDSSYEQYF. The DNA for the CDR3 is TGTGCCAGCAGCCAAGCCCACGACAGCTCCTACGAGCAGTACTTC. J is TRBJ2-7 and V is TRBV3-1; tentatively, D is TRBD1 (5 bases). Germline loops: CDR1 LGHDT, CDR2 YNNKEL (reference sequence). With 1 base removed from V and 0 bases from J, the gap between germline ends came to 10 bases. The CDR3 is made up of 15 amino acids.

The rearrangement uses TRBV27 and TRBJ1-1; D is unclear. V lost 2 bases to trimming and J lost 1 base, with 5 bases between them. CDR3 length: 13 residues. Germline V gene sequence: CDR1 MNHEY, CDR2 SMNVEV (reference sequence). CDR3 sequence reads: CASSLKPNTEAFF. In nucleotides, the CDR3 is TGTGCCAGCAGTTTAAAACCGAACACTGAAGCTTTCTTT.

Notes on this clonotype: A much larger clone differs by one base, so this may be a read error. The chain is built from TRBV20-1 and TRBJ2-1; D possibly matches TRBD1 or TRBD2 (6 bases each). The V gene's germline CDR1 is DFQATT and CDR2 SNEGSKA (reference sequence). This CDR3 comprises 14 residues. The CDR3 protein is CSAREGGPYNVQFF. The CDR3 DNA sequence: TGCAGTGCTAGGGAGGGGGGCCCCTACAATGTGCAGTTCTTC.